Listed below are T cell receptor beta chains from one sample, sequenced in a study of blood T cell repertoires in COVID-19. Profiled with immunoSEQ multiplex PCR; TCRdb holds only in-frame clones, not every one. The data contain some 200,000 clones, 88% of them seen just once; the ten biggest clones take up roughly 2.7%. Sequencing was performed on PBMCs or T cells enriched from blood (not recorded which). The receptors come from a woman in her 30s who had recovered from COVID-19. Both conserved end residues are part of each CDR3. D genes are given only for firm matches. Only part of the rows carry a size: once, few, many, or a class if the clone is expanded.

d_gene	abundance	j_gene	v_gene	CDR3nt	CDR3aa
.	.	TRBJ2-4	TRBV19	TGTGCCAGTAGCGGAACAGGTTTGGACATTCAGTACTTC	CASSGTGLDIQYF
.	.	TRBJ1-1	TRBV9	TGTGCCAGCAGCTCAGGGGTATTGGGTGAAGCTTTCTTT	CASSSGVLGEAFF
TRBD1	.	TRBJ2-7	TRBV6-5	TGTGCCAGCAGTTACACAACAGGGGGCTACGAGCAGTACTTC	CASSYTTGGYEQYF
.	.	TRBJ2-3	TRBV5-1	TGCGCCAGCAGCTTGGCCCCGGGAGCCCCGGACACAGATACGCAGTATTTT	CASSLAPGAPDTDTQYF
.	.	TRBJ1-1	TRBV4-3	TGCGCCAGCAGCCGAATAACAGGGTGGACTGAAGCTTTCTTT	CASSRITGWTEAFF
.	.	TRBJ1-1	TRBV7-9	TGTGCCAGCAGCTACGACTACACGAACACTGAAGCTTTCTTT	CASSYDYTNTEAFF
.	.	TRBJ1-2	TRBV5-4	TGTGCCAGCAGCGCGCCCACTTATGGCTACACCTTC	CASSAPTYGYTF
.	.	TRBJ2-7	TRBV5-1	TGCGCCAGCAGCTTAGACTGGTTCGAGCAGTACTTC	CASSLDWFEQYF
TRBD2	.	TRBJ2-5	TRBV7-2	TGTGCCAGCAGCTTAGTTTCTAGCGGAGAGACCCAGTACTTC	CASSLVSSGETQYF
.	few	TRBJ1-2	TRBV5-1	TGCGCCAGCAGCCCCACAGGATCTAACTATGGCTACACCTTC	CASSPTGSNYGYTF
.	.	TRBJ1-1	TRBV11-3	TGTGCCAGCAGCTTAGGCGGGTCAGAGAACACTGAAGCTTTCTTT	CASSLGGSENTEAFF
TRBD1	few	TRBJ2-6	TRBV4-1	TGCGCCAGCAGCCAAGGCTCGCTTCGACAGGGGGCTAACTCTGGGGCCAACGTCCTGACTTTC	CASSQGSLRQGANSGANVLTF
TRBD1	.	TRBJ2-7	TRBV5-5	TGTGCCAGCAGTTCGGACAGGCCATGGTCCTACGAGCAGTACTTC	CASSSDRPWSYEQYF